The 22 T cell receptor beta chains presented below share a single source sample, sequenced in a study of regulatory T cells in long-lasting Graves disease. Time point indicated: newly diagnosed GD, antithyroid drugs for less than 3 months. Generation of the TCR library employed RNA extracted from PBMCs. Researchers made TCR beta libraries by using iRepertoire HTBI primers and running Arm-PCR on CDR3 regions. Each CDR3 protein is one row after TCRdb ran MiXCR on the multiplex PCR reads. This table has over 350,000 distinct CDR3 sequences, 15% appearing once. These same records also appear under a second study, on T cells in Graves' hyperthyroidism and ophthalmopathy.

This material consisted of peripheral blood mononuclear cells (PBMCs), taken at new diagnosis, from a patient treated with antithyroid drugs. The receptors were gathered from a woman in her thirties or forties with Graves disease.

This clonotype appeared many times. The V and J genes are TRBV12-3 or TRBV12-4 and TRBJ2-1; 8 bases align to TRBD2. The CDR3 has 17 amino acids. Trimming cost V 6 bases and J 0 bases; bases outside gene matches: 10. The CDR3 bases are TGTGCCAGCAGGTTCGGTGTTAGCGGGAACTCCTACAATGAGCAGTTCTTC. Protein: CASRFGVSGNSYNEQFF.

The CDR3 region has the DNA TGTGCCATCAGTGATATGGCAGATACGCAGTATTTT. This codes for CAISDMADTQYF. This chain uses TRBV10-3 with TRBJ2-3; no definite D call. Germline V gene lookup returns CDR1 ENHRY and CDR2 SYGVKD. V dropped 3 bases and J dropped 4 bases, with 5 bases sitting between them. This CDR3 region has 12 residues.

This clonotype has ten or more counts. CDR3 bases: TGTGCCAGCAGTGAAAGGACGGTGGACAATGAGCAGTTCTTC. Amino acids: CASSERTVDNEQFF. This chain uses TRBV2 with TRBJ2-1; no reliable D call. The germline CDR1 and CDR2 sequences are SNHLY and FYNNEI. CDR3 length equals 14 residues. Trimming removed 2 bases at V and 5 bases at J, with 10 bases between.

This clonotype has a count of ten or more. The chain employs TRBV12-3 or TRBV12-4 and TRBJ2-1; TRBD2 matches 9 bases. V shed 3 bases and J 10 bases; nucleotides not matched to a gene: 7. This CDR3 has 14 residues. The CDR3 spells CASSFGLAGWEQFF. CDR3 sequence (DNA): TGTGCCAGCAGTTTCGGCCTAGCGGGATGGGAGCAGTTCTTC.

This clonotype was seen repeatedly, ten times or more. The chain couples TRBV6-2 or TRBV6-3 to TRBJ1-5; the D is unclear. Germline CDR1 is MNHEY and CDR2 is SVGEGT. With 2 bases removed from V and 5 bases from J, the gap between germline ends came to 1 base. The CDR3 consists of 11 residues. Here the CDR3 DNA reads TGTGCCAGCAGTTACGATCAGCCCCAGCATTTT. It encodes CASSYDQPQHF.

A remark on this clonotype: Since a much larger clone is just one base distant, this may be a read error. This chain connects TRBV28 to TRBJ1-5; D is unclear. The germline CDR1 and CDR2 sequences are MDHEN and SYDVKM. There are 15 residues in the CDR3. This chain's CDR3 is CASGLSLGSGQPQHF. The CDR3, as DNA: TGTGCCAGCGGTTTATCGTTAGGGTCAGGTCAGCCCCAGCATTTT.

The chain couples TRBV12-3 or TRBV12-4 to TRBJ2-3; D is perhaps TRBD2 (6 bases). V lost 6 bases, J lost 2 bases, and 12 bases lay in between. This CDR3 region has 14 residues. The CDR3 reads CASRGTDYTDTQYF. The CDR3 DNA reads TGTGCCAGCAGGGGGACGGACTACACAGATACGCAGTATTTT.

This clonotype was detected many times. V and J are TRBV29-1 and TRBJ2-7; 7 bases are a match to TRBD1. Trimming took 4 bases from V and 0 from J; bases not matched to a gene: 3. The CDR3 has 13 amino acids. Germline CDR1 is SQVTM and CDR2 is ANQGSEA. In nucleotides, the CDR3 is TGCAGCGTTGCTAGGGGGCACTCCTACGAGCAGTACTTC. Translated, it gives CSVARGHSYEQYF.

The table lists this clonotype with many counts. The chain links TRBV25-1 to TRBJ1-1; perhaps TRBD1 as D (6 bases). Per germline, CDR1 MGHDK and CDR2 SYGVNS. CDR3 size: 14 residues. The ends were cut back, 4 bases at V and 2 bases at J, with 11 bases in the middle. DNA of the CDR3: TGTGCCAGCAGTGGGTACAGGGCAAACACTGAAGCTTTCTTT. Amino acids: CASSGYRANTEAFF.

A few counts support this clonotype. V is TRBV19 and J is TRBJ2-1; the D gene is possibly TRBD2 (5 bases). Germline loops: CDR1 LNHDA, CDR2 SQIVND (reference sequence). V was trimmed by 6 bases and J by 0 bases, leaving 12 bases between them. CDR3 length: 15 amino acids. The CDR3 here is CASRMSGASYNEQFF. CDR3 nucleotide sequence: TGTGCCAGTAGAATGAGCGGAGCCTCCTACAATGAGCAGTTCTTC.

CDR3 loop: CSARDQRRGSYNEQFF. CDR3 DNA: TGCAGTGCTAGGGACCAGAGGAGGGGCTCCTACAATGAGCAGTTCTTC. V is TRBV20-1 and J is TRBJ2-1; possibly TRBD2 for D (6 bases). V was shortened by 3 bases and J by 0 bases, with 15 bases between the two germline ends. Germline V lookup: CDR1 DFQATT, CDR2 SNEGSKA (reference sequence). The CDR3 spans 16 residues.

Many counts were recorded for this clonotype. The rearrangement links TRBV5-1 to TRBJ1-5; D not certain. The germline V and J ends were trimmed by 4 bases and 5 bases, with 10 bases remaining between them. This CDR3 is 13 amino acids long. Germline CDR1 and CDR2: SGHRS and YFSETQ. The CDR3 here is CASSATWDQPQHF. As DNA, the CDR3 is TGCGCCAGCAGCGCAACCTGGGATCAGCCCCAGCATTTT.

The chain carries TRBV20-1 and TRBJ1-5, with TRBD1 matching over 9 bases. In germline, CDR1 is DFQATT, CDR2 SNEGSKA (reference sequence). The CDR3 is 17 residues long. V dropped 0 bases and J dropped 0; count of bases not matched to a gene: 6. The CDR3, as DNA: TGCAGTGCTAGAGAGCGCCGGGACAGGGATAGCAATCAGCCCCAGCATTTT. Translating it yields CSARERRDRDSNQPQHF.

The CDR3 loop is CASSRASGSSFYNEQFF. The CDR3 DNA reads TGTGCCAGTAGTCGGGCGAGCGGGAGTAGTTTCTACAATGAGCAGTTCTTC. The rearrangement uses TRBV19 and TRBJ2-1; TRBD2 aligns across 8 bases. The CDR3 runs 17 residues. Germline-derived CDR1 and CDR2 are LNHDA and SQIVND (reference sequence). Trimming cost V 5 bases and J 3 bases; bases outside gene matches: 12.

The chain uses TRBV14 and TRBJ1-2; D possibly corresponds to TRBD1 (6 bases). CDR1 is SGHDN, CDR2 FVKESK, per germline. Trimming took 0 bases from V and 4 from J, leaving 15 bases between them. The CDR3 is 16 residues long. CDR3 DNA: TGTGCCAGCAGCCAAGATGGGGGTAGGGGGATCTATGGCTACACCTTC. It codes for CASSQDGGRGIYGYTF.

In its sample, this clonotype was seen many times. The V and J genes are TRBV3-1 and TRBJ2-3; 7 nucleotides match TRBD2. After removal of 3 bases from V and 4 bases from J, the junction contained 4 bases not matched to a gene. From germline, CDR1 is LGHDT and CDR2 YNNKEL (reference sequence). CDR3 length equals 14 residues. CDR3 nucleotides: TGTGCCAGCAGCCAGCGGGAGAGTGCAGATACGCAGTATTTT. Encoded protein: CASSQRESADTQYF.

There are many counts of this clonotype. The V and J genes are TRBV12-3 or TRBV12-4 and TRBJ1-1; D uncertain. The CDR3 runs to 15 residues. V lost 5 bases, J lost 1 base, and 14 bases lay in between. The CDR3 DNA reads TGTGCCAGCAGTCGAATTCCGGGCCCGAACACTGAAGCTTTCTTT. Translation gives CASSRIPGPNTEAFF.

On this clonotype: This sequence may be a read error, since a much larger clone differs from it by one base. The V and J genes are TRBV18 and TRBJ2-1; D ambiguous. TRBJ2-5 matches the DNA end more closely, so the J call is doubtful. The V gene's germline CDR1 is KGHSH and CDR2 LQKENI. The CDR3 is made up of 14 amino acids. This chain's CDR3 is CASSPRAVQETQYF. The DNA for the CDR3 is TGTGCCAGCTCACCACGTGCAGTCCAAGAGACCCAGTACTTC.

The table lists this clonotype with a few counts. The chain uses TRBV19 and TRBJ2-7, with TRBD1 matching over 7 bases. Per germline, CDR1 LNHDA and CDR2 SQIVND (reference sequence). This CDR3 contains 13 residues. Trimming removed 3 bases from V and 2 bases from J; junction bases left unmatched: 1. The CDR3 region is CASSIGTAYEQYF. The CDR3 DNA sequence: TGTGCCAGTAGTATCGGGACAGCCTACGAGCAGTACTTC.

The genes are TRBV15 and TRBJ2-1, with TRBD2 identical over 9 bases. Germline CDR1 LNHNV, CDR2 YYDKDF (reference sequence). The CDR3 has 14 amino acids. V was clipped by 11 bases and J by 9 bases; unmatched bases: 14. CDR3 sequence: CAPKKGVAGVEQFF. The CDR3 bases are TGTGCCCCTAAAAAGGGGGTAGCGGGAGTTGAGCAGTTCTTC.

This chain links TRBV2 with TRBJ1-4; D unclear. The CDR3 has 15 residues. The V end was cut by 7 bases, the J end by 0 bases, with 12 bases between. Germline V gives CDR1 SNHLY, CDR2 FYNNEI. The CDR3 is CASKRSVATNEKLFF. CDR3 nucleotide sequence: TGTGCCAGCAAACGATCAGTGGCAACTAATGAAAAACTGTTTTTT.

In this sample, this clonotype turned up many times. The chain combines TRBV11-2 with TRBJ2-2; perhaps TRBD2 as D (5 bases). CDR1 is SGHAT and CDR2 is FQNNGV in the germline V gene. V was cut by 2 bases and J by 0 bases, with 16 bases left in between. This CDR3 has 18 residues. DNA of the CDR3: TGTGCCAGCAGCTTAAACAGAGGTTACGGGGCGAACACCGGGGAGCTGTTTTTT. Translated: CASSLNRGYGANTGELFF.